This T cell receptor (beta chain) is from a study of cytomegalovirus exposure and HLA in healthy donors. With regard to this clone: Its specificity is not known.

Study-level results: Solely CMV serostatus was available to characterize immune exposure.

Primers: 60 Vbeta forward and 13 Jbeta reverse. Sequencing was performed with immunoSEQ multiplex PCR; in TCRdb, only in-frame clones are kept and a portion is missing. The sample has over 200,000 clones; about three quarters are singletons. Germline V gene lookup returns CDR1 SEHNR and CDR2 FQNEAQ (reference sequence). This CDR3 contains 13 residues. The ends were cut back, 1 base at V and 5 bases at J, with 6 bases in the middle. Sample: PBMCs. This receptor was obtained from a woman aged 60-70 years in good health and CMV-seropositive. V usage is TRBV7-9 and J usage is TRBJ1-5; no clear D. The CDR3 is CASSLVEYQPQHF. The CDR3 DNA follows: TGTGCCAGCAGCTTAGTCGAGTATCAGCCCCAGCATTTT.